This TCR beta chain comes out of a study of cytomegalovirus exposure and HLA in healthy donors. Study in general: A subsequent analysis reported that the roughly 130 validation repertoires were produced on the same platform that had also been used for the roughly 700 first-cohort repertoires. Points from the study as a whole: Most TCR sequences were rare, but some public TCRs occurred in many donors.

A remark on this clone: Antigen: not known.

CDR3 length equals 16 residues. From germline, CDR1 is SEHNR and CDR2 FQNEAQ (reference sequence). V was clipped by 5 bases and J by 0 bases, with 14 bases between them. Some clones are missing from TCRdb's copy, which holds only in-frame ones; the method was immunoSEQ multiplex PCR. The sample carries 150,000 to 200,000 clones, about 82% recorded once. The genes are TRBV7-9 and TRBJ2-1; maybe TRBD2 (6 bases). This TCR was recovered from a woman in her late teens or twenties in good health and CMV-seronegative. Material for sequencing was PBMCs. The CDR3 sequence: CASSPFGGSSYNEQFF. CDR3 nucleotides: TGTGCCAGCAGCCCGTTTGGGGGGAGCTCCTACAATGAGCAGTTCTTC.